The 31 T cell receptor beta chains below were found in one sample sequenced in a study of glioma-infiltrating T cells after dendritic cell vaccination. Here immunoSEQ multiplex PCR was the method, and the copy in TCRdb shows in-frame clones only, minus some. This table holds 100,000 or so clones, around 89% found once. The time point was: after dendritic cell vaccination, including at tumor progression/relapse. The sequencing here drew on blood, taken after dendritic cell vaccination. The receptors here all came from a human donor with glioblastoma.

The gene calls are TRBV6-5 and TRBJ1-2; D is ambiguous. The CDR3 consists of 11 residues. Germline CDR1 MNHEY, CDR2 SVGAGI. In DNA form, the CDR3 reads TGTGCTAGCTGGGAGGGCTATGGCTACACCTTC. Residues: CASWEGYGYTF.

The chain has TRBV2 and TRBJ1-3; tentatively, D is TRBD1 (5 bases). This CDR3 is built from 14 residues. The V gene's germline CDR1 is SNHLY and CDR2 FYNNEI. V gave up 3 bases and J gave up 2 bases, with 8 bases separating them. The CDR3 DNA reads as TGTGCCAGCAGTGACCAGGGAACTGGAAACACCATATATTTT. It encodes CASSDQGTGNTIYF.

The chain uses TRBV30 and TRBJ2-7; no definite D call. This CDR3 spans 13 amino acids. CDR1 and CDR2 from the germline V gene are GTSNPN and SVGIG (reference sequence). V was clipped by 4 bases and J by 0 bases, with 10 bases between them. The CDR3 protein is CAWNGPSSYEQYF. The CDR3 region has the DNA TGTGCCTGGAATGGGCCGAGCTCCTACGAGCAGTACTTC.

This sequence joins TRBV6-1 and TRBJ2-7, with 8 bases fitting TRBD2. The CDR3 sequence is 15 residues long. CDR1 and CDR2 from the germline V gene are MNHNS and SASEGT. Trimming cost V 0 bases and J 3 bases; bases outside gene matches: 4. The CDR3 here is CASSEAYSGVYEQYF. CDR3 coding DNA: TGTGCCAGCAGTGAAGCTTATAGCGGGGTCTACGAGCAGTACTTC.

CDR3 nucleotide sequence: TGTGCCAGAGATGAGGGTGGAAGAAGTCGAGCCACTGAAGCTTTCTTT. Its protein product is CARDEGGRSRATEAFF. The chain uses TRBV2 and TRBJ1-1; D uncertain. Germline lookup yields CDR1 SNHLY and CDR2 FYNNEI. The CDR3 contains 16 residues. V was trimmed by 9 bases and J by 4 bases, leaving 24 bases between them.

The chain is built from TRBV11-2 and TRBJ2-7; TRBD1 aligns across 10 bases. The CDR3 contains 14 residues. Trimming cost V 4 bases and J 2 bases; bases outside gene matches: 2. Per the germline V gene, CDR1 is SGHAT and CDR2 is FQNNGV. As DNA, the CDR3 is TGTGCCAGCAGCTGGACAGGGGGGCCCTACGAGCAGTACTTC. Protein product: CASSWTGGPYEQYF.

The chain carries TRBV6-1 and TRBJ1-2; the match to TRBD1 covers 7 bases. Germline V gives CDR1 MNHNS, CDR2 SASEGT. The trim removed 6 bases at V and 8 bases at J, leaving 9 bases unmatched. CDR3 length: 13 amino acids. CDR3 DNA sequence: TGTGCCAGCAGCCTCAGGGGGGTCGAGGGCTACACCTTC. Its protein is CASSLRGVEGYTF.

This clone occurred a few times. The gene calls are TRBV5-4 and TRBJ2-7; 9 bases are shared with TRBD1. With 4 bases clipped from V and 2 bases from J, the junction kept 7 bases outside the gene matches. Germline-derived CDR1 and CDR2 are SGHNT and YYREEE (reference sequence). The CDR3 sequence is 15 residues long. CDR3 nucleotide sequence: TGTGCCAGCAGCCCGGGACAGGGACCTACCTACGAGCAGTACTTC. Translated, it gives CASSPGQGPTYEQYF.

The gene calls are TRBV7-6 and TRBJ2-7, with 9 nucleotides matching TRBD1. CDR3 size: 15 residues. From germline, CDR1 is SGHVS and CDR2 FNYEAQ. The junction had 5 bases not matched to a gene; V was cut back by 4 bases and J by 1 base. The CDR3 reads CASSSGTGTSYEQYF. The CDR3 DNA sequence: TGTGCCAGCAGCTCCGGGACAGGGACATCCTACGAGCAGTACTTC.

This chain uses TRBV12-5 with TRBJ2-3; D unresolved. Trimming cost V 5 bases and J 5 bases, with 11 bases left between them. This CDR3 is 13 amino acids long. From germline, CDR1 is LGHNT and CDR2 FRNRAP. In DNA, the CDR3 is TGTGCTAGTGGTCCCCGGGTGGGAGATACGCAGTATTTT. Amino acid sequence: CASGPRVGDTQYF.

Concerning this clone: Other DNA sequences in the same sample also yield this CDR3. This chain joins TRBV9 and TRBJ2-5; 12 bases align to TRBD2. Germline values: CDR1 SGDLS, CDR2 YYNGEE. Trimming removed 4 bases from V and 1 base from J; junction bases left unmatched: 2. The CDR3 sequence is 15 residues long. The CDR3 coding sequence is TGTGCCAGCAGCCTGGGACTAGCGGGCCAAGAGACCCAGTACTTC. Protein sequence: CASSLGLAGQETQYF. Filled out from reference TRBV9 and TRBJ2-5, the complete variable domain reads DSGVTQTPKHLITATGQRVTLRCSPRSGDLSVYWYQQSLDQGLQFLIQYYNGEERAKGNILERFSAQQFPDLHSELNLSSLELGDSALYFCASSLGLAGQETQYFGPGTRLLVL.

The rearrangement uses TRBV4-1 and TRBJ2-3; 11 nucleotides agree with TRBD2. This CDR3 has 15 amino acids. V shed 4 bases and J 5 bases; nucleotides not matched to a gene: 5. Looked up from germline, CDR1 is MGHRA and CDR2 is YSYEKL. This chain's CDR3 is CASSLDSGGVDTQYF. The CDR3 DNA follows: TGCGCCAGCAGCCTTGATAGCGGGGGGGTAGATACGCAGTATTTT.

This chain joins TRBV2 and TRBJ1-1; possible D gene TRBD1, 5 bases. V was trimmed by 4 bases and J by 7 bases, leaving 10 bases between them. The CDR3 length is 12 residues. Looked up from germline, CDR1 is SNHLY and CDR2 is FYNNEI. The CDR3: CASSVGVVEAFF. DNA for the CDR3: TGTGCCAGCAGTGTAGGGGTGGTTGAAGCTTTCTTT.

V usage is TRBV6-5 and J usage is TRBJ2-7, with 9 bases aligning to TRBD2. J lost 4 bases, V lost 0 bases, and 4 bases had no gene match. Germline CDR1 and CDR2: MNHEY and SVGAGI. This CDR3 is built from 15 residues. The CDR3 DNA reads TGTGCCAGCAGTTACTCTGGTAGCGGGAGTTACGAGCAGTACTTC. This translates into CASSYSGSGSYEQYF.

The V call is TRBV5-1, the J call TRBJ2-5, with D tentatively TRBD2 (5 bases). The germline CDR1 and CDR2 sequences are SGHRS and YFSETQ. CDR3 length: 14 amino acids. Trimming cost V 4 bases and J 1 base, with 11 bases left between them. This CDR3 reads CASSRRGLQETQYF. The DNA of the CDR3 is TGCGCCAGCAGCCGGAGAGGACTCCAAGAGACCCAGTACTTC.

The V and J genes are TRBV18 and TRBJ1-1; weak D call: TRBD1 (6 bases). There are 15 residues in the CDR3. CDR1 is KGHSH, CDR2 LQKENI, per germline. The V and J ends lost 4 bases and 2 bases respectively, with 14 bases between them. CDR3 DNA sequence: TGTGCCAGCTCACGACAGGAGCAAAGAAACACTGAAGCTTTCTTT. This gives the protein CASSRQEQRNTEAFF.

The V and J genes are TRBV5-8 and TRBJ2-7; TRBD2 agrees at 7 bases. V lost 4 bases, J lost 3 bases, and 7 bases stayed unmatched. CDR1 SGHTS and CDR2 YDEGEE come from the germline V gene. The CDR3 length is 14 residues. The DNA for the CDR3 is TGTGCCAGCAGCCTTAGCGGGCGACTCTACGAGCAGTACTTC. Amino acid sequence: CASSLSGRLYEQYF.

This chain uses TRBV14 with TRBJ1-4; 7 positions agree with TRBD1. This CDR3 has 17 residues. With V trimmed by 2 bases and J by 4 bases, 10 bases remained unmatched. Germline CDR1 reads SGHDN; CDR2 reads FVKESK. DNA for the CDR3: TGTGCCAGCAGCCAACGGACAGGCTTAGCTCGTAATGAAAAACTGTTTTTT. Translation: CASSQRTGLARNEKLFF.

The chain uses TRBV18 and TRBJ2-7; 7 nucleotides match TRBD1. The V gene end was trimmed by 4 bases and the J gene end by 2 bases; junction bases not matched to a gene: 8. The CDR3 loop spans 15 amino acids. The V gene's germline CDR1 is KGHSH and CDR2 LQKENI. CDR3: CASSLSQGSTYEQYF. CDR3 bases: TGTGCCAGCTCACTCTCACAGGGGTCAACCTACGAGCAGTACTTC.

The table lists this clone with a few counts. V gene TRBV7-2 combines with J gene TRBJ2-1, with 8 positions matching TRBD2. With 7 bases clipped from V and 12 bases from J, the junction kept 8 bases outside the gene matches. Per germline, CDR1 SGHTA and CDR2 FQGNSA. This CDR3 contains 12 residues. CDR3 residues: CASKGTGGVQFF. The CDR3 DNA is TGTGCCAGCAAGGGGACGGGAGGGGTGCAGTTCTTC.

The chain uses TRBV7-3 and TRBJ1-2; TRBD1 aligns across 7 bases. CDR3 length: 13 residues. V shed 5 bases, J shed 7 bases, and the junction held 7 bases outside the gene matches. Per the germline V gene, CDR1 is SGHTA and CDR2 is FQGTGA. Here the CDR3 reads CASSRGGAGGYTF. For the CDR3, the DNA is TGTGCCAGCAGCAGAGGGGGCGCGGGTGGCTACACCTTC.

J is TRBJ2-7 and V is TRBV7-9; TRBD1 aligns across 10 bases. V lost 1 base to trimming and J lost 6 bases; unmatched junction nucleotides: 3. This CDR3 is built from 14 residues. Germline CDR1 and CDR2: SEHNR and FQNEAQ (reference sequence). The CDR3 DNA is TGTGCCAGCAGCTTAGTGACAGGGGGCAGCGAGCAGTACTTC. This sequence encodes CASSLVTGGSEQYF.

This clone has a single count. The CDR3 is CASSYAVNTGELFF. CDR3 sequence (DNA): TGTGCCAGCAGCTATGCGGTGAACACCGGGGAGCTGTTTTTT. The rearrangement links TRBV11-1 to TRBJ2-2, with D uncertain. CDR3 size: 14 residues. Germline values: CDR1 SGHAT, CDR2 FQDESV (reference sequence). Trimming removed 4 bases from V and 1 base from J, with 7 bases in between.

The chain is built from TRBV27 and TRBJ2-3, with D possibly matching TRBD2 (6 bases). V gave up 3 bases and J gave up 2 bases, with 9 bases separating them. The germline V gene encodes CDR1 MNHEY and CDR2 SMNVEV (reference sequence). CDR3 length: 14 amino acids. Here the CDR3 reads CASSFSSVTDTQYF. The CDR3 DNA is TGTGCCAGCAGTTTCTCTAGCGTCACAGATACGCAGTATTTT.

The CDR3 spells CASRAEGNEQFF. In DNA form, the CDR3 reads TGTGCCAGCAGGGCGGAGGGGAATGAGCAGTTCTTC. The rearrangement uses TRBV6-1 and TRBJ2-1; D might be TRBD2 (6 bases). Trimming took off 6 bases at V and 7 bases at J, with 10 bases between the two ends. Germline V gene sequence: CDR1 MNHNS, CDR2 SASEGT. The CDR3 loop spans 12 amino acids.

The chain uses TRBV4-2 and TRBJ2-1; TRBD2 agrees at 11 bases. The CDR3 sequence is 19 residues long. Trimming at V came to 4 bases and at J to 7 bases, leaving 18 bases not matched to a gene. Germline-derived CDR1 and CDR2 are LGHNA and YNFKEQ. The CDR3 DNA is TGTGCCAGCAGCCGCGCTTTGGGGGGTTATAGCGGGGGGGAGAATGAGCAGTTCTTC. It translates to CASSRALGGYSGGENEQFF.

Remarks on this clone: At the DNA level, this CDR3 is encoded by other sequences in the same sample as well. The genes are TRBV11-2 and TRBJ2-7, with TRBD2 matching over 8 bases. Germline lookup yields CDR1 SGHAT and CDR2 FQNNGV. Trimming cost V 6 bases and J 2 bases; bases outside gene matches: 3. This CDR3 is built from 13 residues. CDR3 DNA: TGTGCCAGCAGACTAGCGGCTACCTACGAGCAGTACTTC. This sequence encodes CASRLAATYEQYF. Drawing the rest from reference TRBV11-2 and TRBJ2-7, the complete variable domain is EAGVAQSPRYKIIEKRQSVAFWCNPISGHATLYWYQQILGQGPKLLIQFQNNGVVDDSQLPKDRFSAERLKGVDSTLKIQPAKLEDSAVYLCASRLAATYEQYFGPGTRLTVT.

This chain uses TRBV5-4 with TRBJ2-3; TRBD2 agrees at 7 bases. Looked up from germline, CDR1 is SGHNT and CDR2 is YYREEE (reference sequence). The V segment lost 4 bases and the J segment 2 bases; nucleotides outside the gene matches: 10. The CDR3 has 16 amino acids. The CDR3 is CASSLQGLSITDTQYF. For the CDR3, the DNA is TGTGCCAGCAGCCTGCAGGGACTATCAATCACAGATACGCAGTATTTT.

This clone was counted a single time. CDR3 protein: CASSLTLGGGGANVLTF. CDR3 in DNA: TGTGCCAGCAGCTTAACGCTAGGGGGTGGTGGGGCCAACGTCCTGACTTTC. The chain employs TRBV7-3 and TRBJ2-6, with D maybe TRBD1 (6 bases). There are 17 residues in the CDR3. Germline values: CDR1 SGHTA, CDR2 FQGTGA. Trimming took off 0 bases at V and 3 bases at J, with 12 bases between the two ends. The whole variable domain, remainder taken from reference TRBV7-3 and TRBJ2-6, is GAGVSQTPSNKVTEKGKYVELRCDPISGHTALYWYRQSLGQGPEFLIYFQGTGAADDSGLPNDRFFAVRPEGSVSTLKIQRTERGDSAVYLCASSLTLGGGGANVLTFGAGSRLTVL.

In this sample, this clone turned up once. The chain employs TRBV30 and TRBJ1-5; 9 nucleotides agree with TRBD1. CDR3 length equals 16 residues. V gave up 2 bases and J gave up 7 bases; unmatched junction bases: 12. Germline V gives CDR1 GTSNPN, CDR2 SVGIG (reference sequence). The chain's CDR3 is CAWSKSGTGSGQPQHF. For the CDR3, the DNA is TGTGCCTGGAGTAAGAGCGGGACAGGGAGCGGCCAGCCCCAGCATTTT.

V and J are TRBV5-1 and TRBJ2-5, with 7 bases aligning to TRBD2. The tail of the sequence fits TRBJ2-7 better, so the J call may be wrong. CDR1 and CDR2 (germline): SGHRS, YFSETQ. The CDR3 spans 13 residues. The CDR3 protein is CASSFLAEGEQYF. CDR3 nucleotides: TGCGCCAGCAGCTTTCTAGCGGAGGGCGAGCAGTACTTC.